This record concerns one T cell receptor (beta chain) sequence. This sample was taken from a study of blood T cell repertoires in COVID-19. Study in general: Material from acute and convalescent COVID-19 was sourced from the United States, Italy and Spain. The cDNA or gDNA used as material had been derived from T cells, B-cell-depleted T cells, or PBMCs.

Original processing notes: For nucleated cells, counts were estimated from reference gene primer amplification. The data were produced by immunoSEQ multiplex PCR, yet TCRdb's version contains in-frame clones alone and is incomplete. That table furnishes V, J and clone size, whereas the DNA furnished D and trimming. This sample yields some 27,000 clones, of which around nine tenths are seen a single time; about 14% belongs to the top ten. Germline-derived CDR1 and CDR2 are MRHNA and SNTAGT. This CDR3 comprises 15 residues. Trimming shortened V by 0 bases and J by 2 bases, and 5 bases separated the two germline ends.

Sequenced input: peripheral blood. The chain links TRBV6-4 to TRBJ2-6, with D unclear. The receptor comes from a human donor in a cohort sampled during active COVID-19. The donor label of this sample is uncertain. The CDR3 DNA sequence: TGTGCCAGCAGTGACTCGTCGGCTGGGGCCAACGTCCTGACTTTC. The encoded protein is CASSDSSAGANVLTF.